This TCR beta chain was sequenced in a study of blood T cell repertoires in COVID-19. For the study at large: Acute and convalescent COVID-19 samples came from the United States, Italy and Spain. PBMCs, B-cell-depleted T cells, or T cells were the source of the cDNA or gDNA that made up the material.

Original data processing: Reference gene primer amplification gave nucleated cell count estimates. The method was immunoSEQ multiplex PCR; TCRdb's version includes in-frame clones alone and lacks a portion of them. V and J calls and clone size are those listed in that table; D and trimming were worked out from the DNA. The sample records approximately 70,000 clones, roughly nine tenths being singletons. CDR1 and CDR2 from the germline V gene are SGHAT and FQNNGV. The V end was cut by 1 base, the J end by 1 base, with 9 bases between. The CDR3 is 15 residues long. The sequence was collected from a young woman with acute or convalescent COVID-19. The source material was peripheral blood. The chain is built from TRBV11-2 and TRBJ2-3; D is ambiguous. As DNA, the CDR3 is TGTGCCAGCAGCTTAGCTCCCCGTGGCACAGATACGCAGTATTTT. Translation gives CASSLAPRGTDTQYF.